This entry concerns a single T cell receptor (beta chain). These data come from a study of cytomegalovirus exposure and HLA in healthy donors. V was clipped by 1 base and J by 0 bases; unmatched bases: 4. CDR1 SGHKS and CDR2 YYEKEE come from the germline V gene (reference sequence). The CDR3 is made up of 15 amino acids. Vbeta (60) and Jbeta (13) primers were used in the PCR. Data came from immunoSEQ multiplex PCR; TCRdb stores just in-frame clones and leaves some out. Of over 150,000 clones in the sample, roughly 89% were seen once. The specimen was PBMCs. The receptor's source is a woman aged 25 to 39 in good health and CMV-seronegative. The chain links TRBV5-5 to TRBJ2-7, with 7 bases aligning to TRBD2. In DNA, the CDR3 is TGTGCCAGCAGCTTGCTAGCGGCCAGCTCCTACGAGCAGTACTTC. Amino acids: CASSLLAASSYEQYF.